These 8 T cell receptor beta chains were all obtained from the same sample, sequenced in a study of early T cells in non-severe SARS-CoV-2 infection. From the 5' RACE reads, TCRdb called clonotypes with MiXCR, one entry per CDR3 protein. The sample yields approximately 77,000 distinct CDR3 sequences, roughly 12% seen once. The source material was whole blood. The receptors shown here come from an adult who was a healthcare worker with PCR-confirmed SARS-CoV-2 infection or an uninfected control (not recorded which).

V gene TRBV6-1 combines with J gene TRBJ1-5, with TRBD1 identical over 8 bases. The CDR3 length is 16 residues. With 7 bases clipped from V and 1 base from J, the junction kept 9 bases outside the gene matches. CDR1 and CDR2 from the germline V gene are MNHNS and SASEGT. The CDR3 DNA reads TGTGCCAGCAACCCGCCGGGACAGGTCAGCAATCAGCCCCAGCATTTT. Translated: CASNPPGQVSNQPQHF.

The sample holds a few counts of this clonotype. The V and J genes are TRBV20-1 and TRBJ2-7; no firm D call. Germline V gene data show CDR1 as DFQATT and CDR2 as SNEGSKA (reference sequence). Trimming left V 1 base short and J 6 bases short, with 10 bases between. The CDR3 totals 12 residues. The CDR3 region is CSARGATGEQYF. CDR3 in DNA: TGCAGTGCTAGAGGGGCGACTGGCGAGCAGTACTTC.

The J gene is TRBJ2-1, the V gene TRBV9, with D maybe TRBD2 (5 bases). The CDR3 extends over 14 amino acids. The germline V and J ends were trimmed by 0 bases and 10 bases, with 14 bases remaining between them. Per germline, CDR1 SGDLS and CDR2 YYNGEE. The CDR3 here is CASSVGQPSSEQFF. CDR3 DNA: TGTGCCAGCAGCGTAGGGCAGCCTAGCAGCGAGCAGTTCTTC.

This clonotype was counted ten times or more. The V gene is TRBV5-1, the J gene TRBJ1-2; D gene ambiguous. The V and J ends lost 2 bases and 3 bases respectively, with 14 bases between them. The length of the CDR3 is 15 residues. The V gene's germline CDR1 is SGHRS and CDR2 YFSETQ. DNA for the CDR3: TGCGCCAGCAGCTTCGACTGGAGCCGGGACTATGGCTACACCTTC. This codes for CASSFDWSRDYGYTF.

This sequence joins TRBV28 and TRBJ1-5, with a possible D match to TRBD1 (5 bases). CDR3 length equals 17 residues. V gave up 10 bases and J gave up 1 base, with 23 bases separating them. Germline values: CDR1 MDHEN, CDR2 SYDVKM. Written as DNA, the CDR3 is TGTGCCACCCTCGCCTGGGGGGTGGACGGGAGCAATCAGCCCCAGCATTTT. Protein: CATLAWGVDGSNQPQHF.

This clonotype was found many times. The chain uses TRBV20-1 and TRBJ2-5; TRBD2 matches at 11 bases. The CDR3 is 15 residues long. V shed 0 bases, J shed 9 bases, and the junction held 9 bases outside the gene matches. Per germline, CDR1 DFQATT and CDR2 SNEGSKA (reference sequence). This CDR3 reads CSARETSGSWVAQYF. The CDR3, as DNA: TGCAGTGCTAGAGAAACTAGCGGGAGTTGGGTGGCCCAGTACTTC.

This clonotype occurred a few times. This chain uses TRBV5-4 with TRBJ2-7; 9 nucleotides align to TRBD1. The CDR3 length is 14 residues. V dropped 2 bases and J dropped 2; count of bases not matched to a gene: 2. Germline CDR1 SGHNT, CDR2 YYREEE (reference sequence). This CDR3 is CASSFWDRAYEQYF. CDR3 DNA: TGTGCCAGCAGCTTTTGGGACAGGGCCTACGAGCAGTACTTC.

This sequence joins TRBV12-3 or TRBV12-4 and TRBJ2-1, with D unresolved. V was pared by 1 base and J by 3 bases, with 7 bases between. This CDR3 region has 14 residues. CDR3 sequence reads: CASSLVDLYNEQFF. The CDR3 region has the DNA TGTGCCAGCAGTTTAGTAGATCTCTACAATGAGCAGTTCTTC.